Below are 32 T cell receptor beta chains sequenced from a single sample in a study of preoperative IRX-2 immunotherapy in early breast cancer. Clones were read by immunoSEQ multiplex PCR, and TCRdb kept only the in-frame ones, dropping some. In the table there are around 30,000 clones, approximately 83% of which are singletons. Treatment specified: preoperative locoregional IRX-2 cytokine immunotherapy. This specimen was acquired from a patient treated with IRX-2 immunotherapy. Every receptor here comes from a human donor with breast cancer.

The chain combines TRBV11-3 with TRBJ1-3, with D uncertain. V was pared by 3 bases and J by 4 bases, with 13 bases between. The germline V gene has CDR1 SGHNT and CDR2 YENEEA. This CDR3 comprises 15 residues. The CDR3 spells CASSFQEYSGNTIYF. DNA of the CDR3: TGTGCCAGCAGCTTCCAAGAATATTCCGGAAACACCATATATTTT. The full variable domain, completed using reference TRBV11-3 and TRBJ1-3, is EAGVVQSPRYKIIEKKQPVAFWCNPISGHNTLYWYLQNLGQGPELLIRYENEEAVDDSQLPKDRFSAERLKGVDSTLKIQPAELGDSAVYLCASSFQEYSGNTIYFGEGSWLTVV.

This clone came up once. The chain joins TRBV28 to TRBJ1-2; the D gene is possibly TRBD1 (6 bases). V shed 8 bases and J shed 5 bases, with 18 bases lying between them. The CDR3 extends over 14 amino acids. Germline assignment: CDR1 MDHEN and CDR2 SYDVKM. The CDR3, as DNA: TGTGCCAGCCTCCACAGGGACCGGGTTTATGGCTACACCTTC. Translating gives CASLHRDRVYGYTF.

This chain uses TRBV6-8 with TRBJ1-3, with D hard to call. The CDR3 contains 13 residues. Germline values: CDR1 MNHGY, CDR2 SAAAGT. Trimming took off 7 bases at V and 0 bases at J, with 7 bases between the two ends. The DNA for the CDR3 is TGTGCCAGCACGGGCTACTCTGGAAACACCATATATTTT. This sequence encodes CASTGYSGNTIYF.

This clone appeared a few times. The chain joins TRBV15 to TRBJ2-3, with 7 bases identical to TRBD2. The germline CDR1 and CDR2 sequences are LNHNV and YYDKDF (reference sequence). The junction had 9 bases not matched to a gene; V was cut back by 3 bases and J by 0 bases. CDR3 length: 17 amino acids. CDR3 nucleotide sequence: TGTGCCACCAGCAGTGATCTCTGGCGGGGGAGCACAGATACGCAGTATTTT. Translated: CATSSDLWRGSTDTQYF.

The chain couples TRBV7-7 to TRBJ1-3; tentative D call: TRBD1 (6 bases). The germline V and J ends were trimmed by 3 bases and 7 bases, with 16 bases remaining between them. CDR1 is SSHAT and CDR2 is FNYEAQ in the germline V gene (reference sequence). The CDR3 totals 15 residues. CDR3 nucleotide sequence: TGTGCCAGCAGCTTCGGACAGAATTATGGGAACACCATATATTTT. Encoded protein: CASSFGQNYGNTIYF.

The CDR3 sequence: CASSQRGVGANVLTF. The DNA for the CDR3 is TGCGCCAGCAGCCAGAGGGGCGTTGGGGCCAACGTCCTGACTTTC. V is TRBV1 and J is TRBJ2-6. TRBV1 is noted as a pseudogene. This CDR3 region has 15 residues.

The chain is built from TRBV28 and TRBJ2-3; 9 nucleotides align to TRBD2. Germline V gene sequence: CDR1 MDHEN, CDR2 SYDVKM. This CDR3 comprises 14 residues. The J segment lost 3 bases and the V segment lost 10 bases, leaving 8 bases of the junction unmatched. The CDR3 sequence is CATGAGGGTDTQYF. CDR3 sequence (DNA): TGTGCCACCGGTGCGGGAGGGGGGACAGATACGCAGTATTTT.

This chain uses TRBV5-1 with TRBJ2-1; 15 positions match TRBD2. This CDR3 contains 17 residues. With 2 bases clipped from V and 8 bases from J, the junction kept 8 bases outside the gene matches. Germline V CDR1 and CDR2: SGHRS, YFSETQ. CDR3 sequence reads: CASSLSRTSGRADEQFF. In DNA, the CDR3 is TGCGCCAGCAGCTTATCGAGGACTAGCGGGAGGGCCGATGAGCAGTTCTTC.

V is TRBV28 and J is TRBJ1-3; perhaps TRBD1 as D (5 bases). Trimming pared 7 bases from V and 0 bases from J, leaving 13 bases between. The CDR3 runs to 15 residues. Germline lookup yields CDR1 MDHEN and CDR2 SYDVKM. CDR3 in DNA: TGTGCCAGCAACGCAGGGACGTTCTCTGGAAACACCATATATTTT. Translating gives CASNAGTFSGNTIYF.

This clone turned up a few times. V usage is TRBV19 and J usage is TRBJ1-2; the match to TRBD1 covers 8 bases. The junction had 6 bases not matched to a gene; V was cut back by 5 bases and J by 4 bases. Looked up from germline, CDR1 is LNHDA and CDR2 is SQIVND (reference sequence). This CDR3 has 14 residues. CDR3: CASSLRQGTYGYTF. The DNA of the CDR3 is TGTGCCAGTAGTCTCCGACAGGGGACCTATGGCTACACCTTC.

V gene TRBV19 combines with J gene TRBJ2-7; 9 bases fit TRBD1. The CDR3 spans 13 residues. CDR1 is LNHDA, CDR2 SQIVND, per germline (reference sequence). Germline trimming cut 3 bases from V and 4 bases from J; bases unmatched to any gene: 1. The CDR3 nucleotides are TGTGCCAGTAGTATGGGACAGGGTTACGAGCAGTACTTC. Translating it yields CASSMGQGYEQYF. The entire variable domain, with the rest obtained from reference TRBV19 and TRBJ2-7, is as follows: DGGITQSPKYLFRKEGQNVTLSCEQNLNHDAMYWYRQDPGQGLRLIYYSQIVNDFQKGDIAEGYSVSREKKESFPLTVTSAQKNPTAFYLCASSMGQGYEQYFGPGTRLTVT.

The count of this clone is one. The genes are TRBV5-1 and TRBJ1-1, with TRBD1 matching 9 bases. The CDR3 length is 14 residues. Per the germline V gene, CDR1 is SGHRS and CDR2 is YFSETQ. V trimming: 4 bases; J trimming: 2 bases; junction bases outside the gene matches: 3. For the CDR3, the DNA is TGCGCCAGCAGCAAGGGACAGGGAAACACTGAAGCTTTCTTT. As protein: CASSKGQGNTEAFF.

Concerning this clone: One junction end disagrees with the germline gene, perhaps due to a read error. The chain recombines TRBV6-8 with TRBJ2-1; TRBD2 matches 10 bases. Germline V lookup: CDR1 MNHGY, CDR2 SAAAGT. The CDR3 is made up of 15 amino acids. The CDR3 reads CAISGRLAGDNEQFF. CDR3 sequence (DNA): TGTGCCATCAGTGGAAGGCTAGCGGGGGACAATGAGCAGTTCTTC.

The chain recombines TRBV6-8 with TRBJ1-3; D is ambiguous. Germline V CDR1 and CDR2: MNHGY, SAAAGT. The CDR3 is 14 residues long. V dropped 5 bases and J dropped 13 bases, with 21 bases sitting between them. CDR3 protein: CASSRRALAQGIYF. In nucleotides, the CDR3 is TGTGCCAGCAGTCGTAGGGCGTTAGCTCAAGGGATATATTTT.

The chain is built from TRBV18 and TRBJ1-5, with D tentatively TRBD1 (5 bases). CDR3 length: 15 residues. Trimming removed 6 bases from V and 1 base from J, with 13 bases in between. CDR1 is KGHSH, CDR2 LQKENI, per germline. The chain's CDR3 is CASSEGAGSNQPQHF. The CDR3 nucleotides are TGTGCCAGCTCCGAAGGGGCGGGGAGCAATCAGCCCCAGCATTTT.

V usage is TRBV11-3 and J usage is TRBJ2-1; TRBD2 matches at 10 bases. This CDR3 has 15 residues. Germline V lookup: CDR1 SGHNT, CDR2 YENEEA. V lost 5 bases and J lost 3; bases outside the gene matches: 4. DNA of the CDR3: TGTGCCAGCAGCCTACTAGCGGGAAACTACAATGAGCAGTTCTTC. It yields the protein CASSLLAGNYNEQFF.

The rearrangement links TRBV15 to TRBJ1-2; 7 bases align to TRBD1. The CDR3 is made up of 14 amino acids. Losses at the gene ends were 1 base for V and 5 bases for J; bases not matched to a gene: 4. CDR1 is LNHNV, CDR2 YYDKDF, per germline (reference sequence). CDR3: CATSRGGTDYGYTF. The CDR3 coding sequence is TGTGCCACCAGCAGAGGAGGGACAGATTATGGCTACACCTTC.

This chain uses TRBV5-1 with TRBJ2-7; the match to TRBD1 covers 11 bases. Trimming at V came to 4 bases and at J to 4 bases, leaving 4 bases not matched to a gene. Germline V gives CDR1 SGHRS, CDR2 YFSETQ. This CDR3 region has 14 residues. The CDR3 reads CASSTGTGGYEQYF. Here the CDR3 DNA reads TGCGCCAGCAGCACCGGGACAGGGGGGTACGAGCAGTACTTC. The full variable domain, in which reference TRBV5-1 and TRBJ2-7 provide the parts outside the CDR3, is KAGVTQTPRYLIKTRGQQVTLSCSPISGHRSVSWYQQTPGQGLQFLFEYFSETQRNKGNFPGRFSGRQFSNSRSEMNVSTLELGDSALYLCASSTGTGGYEQYFGPGTRLTVT.

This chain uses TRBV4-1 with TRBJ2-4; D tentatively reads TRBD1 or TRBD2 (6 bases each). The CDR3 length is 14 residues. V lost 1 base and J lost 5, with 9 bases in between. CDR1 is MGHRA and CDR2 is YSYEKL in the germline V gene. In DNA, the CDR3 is TGCGCCAGCAGCCAAGTTGGGGGGCAAAACATTCAGTACTTC. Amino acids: CASSQVGGQNIQYF.

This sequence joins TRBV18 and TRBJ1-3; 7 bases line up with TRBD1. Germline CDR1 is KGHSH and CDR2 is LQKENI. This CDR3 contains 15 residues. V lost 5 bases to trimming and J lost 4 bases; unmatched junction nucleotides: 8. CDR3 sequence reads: CASSKLGQDGNTIYF. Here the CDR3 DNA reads TGTGCCAGCTCAAAACTTGGACAGGACGGAAACACCATATATTTT.

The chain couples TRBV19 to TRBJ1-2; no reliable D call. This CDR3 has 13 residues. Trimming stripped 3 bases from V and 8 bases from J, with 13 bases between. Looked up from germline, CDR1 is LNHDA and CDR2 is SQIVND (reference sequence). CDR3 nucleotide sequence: TGTGCCAGTAGTATGGATTTACCCAGGGGCTACACCTTC. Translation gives CASSMDLPRGYTF.

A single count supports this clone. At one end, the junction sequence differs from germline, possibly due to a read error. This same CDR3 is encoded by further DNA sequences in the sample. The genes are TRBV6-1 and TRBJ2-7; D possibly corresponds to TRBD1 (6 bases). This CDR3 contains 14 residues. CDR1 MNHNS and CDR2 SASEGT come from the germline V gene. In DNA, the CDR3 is TGTGCCAGCAGTGAAGCAGGCAGGGGCTACGAACAGTACTTC. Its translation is CASSEAGRGYEQYF.

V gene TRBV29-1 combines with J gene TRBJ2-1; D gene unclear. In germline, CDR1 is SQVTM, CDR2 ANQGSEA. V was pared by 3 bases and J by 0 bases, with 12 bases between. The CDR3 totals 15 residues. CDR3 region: CSVDSPTSSYNEQFF. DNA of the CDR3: TGCAGCGTTGACTCGCCTACCAGCTCCTACAATGAGCAGTTCTTC.

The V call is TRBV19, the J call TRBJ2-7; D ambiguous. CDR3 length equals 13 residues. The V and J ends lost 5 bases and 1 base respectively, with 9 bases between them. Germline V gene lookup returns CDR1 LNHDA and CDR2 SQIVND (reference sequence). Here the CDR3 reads CASSPDNSYEQYF. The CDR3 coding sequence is TGTGCCAGTAGTCCCGACAATTCCTACGAGCAGTACTTC.

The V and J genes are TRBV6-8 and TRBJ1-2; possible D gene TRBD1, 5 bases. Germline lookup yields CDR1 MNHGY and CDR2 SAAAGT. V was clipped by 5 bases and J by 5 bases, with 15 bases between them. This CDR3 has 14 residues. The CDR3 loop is CASSGALRGYGYTF. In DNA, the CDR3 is TGTGCCAGCAGTGGGGCCCTCCGGGGTTATGGCTACACCTTC.

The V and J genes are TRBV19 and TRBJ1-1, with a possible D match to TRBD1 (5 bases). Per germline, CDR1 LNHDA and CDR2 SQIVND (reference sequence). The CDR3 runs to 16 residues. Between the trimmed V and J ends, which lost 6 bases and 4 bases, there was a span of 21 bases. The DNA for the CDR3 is TGTGCCAGTAGGTACCTCGGAAGGGGACGTAGCACTGAAGCTTTCTTT. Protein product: CASRYLGRGRSTEAFF.

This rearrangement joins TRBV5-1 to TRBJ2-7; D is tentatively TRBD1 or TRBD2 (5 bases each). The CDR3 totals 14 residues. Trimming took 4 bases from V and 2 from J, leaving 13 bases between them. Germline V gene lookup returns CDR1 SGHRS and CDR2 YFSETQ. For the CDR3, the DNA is TGCGCCAGCAGCCACAGAGGGACCACCTACGAGCAGTACTTC. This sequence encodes CASSHRGTTYEQYF.

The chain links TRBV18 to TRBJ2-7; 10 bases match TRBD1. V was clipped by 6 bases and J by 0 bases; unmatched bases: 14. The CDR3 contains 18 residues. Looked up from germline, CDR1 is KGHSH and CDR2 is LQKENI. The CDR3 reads CASSPRTGGQTSSYEQYF. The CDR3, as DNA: TGTGCCAGCTCGCCCAGGACAGGGGGGCAAACGTCCTCCTACGAGCAGTACTTC.

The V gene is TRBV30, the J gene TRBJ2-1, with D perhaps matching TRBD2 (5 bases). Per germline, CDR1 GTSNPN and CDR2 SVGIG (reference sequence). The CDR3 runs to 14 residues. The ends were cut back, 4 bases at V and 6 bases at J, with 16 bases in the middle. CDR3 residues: CAWTEQGLRNEQFF. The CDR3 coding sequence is TGTGCCTGGACCGAACAAGGACTTCGCAATGAGCAGTTCTTC.

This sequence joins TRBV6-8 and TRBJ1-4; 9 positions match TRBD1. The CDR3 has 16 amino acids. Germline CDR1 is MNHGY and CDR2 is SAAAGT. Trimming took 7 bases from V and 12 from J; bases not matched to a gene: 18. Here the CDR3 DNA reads TGTGCCAGCACATCCCATGAATCGGGACAGGGCTTGGAACTGTTTTTT. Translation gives CASTSHESGQGLELFF.

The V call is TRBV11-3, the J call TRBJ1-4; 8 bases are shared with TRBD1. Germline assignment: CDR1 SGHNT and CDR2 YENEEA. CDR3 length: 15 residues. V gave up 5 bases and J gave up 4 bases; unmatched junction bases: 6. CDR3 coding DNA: TGTGCCAGCAGCACCGGACAGGGCGTTAATGAAAAACTGTTTTTT. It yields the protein CASSTGQGVNEKLFF.

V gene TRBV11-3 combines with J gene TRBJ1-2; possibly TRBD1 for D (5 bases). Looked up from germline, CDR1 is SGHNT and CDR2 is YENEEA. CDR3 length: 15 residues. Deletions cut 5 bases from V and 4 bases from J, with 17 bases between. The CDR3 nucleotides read TGTGCCAGCAGCCCCAACCGGGACTTTTCCTATGGCTACACCTTC. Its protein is CASSPNRDFSYGYTF. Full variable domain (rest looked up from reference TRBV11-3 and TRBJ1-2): EAGVVQSPRYKIIEKKQPVAFWCNPISGHNTLYWYLQNLGQGPELLIRYENEEAVDDSQLPKDRFSAERLKGVDSTLKIQPAELGDSAVYLCASSPNRDFSYGYTFGSGTRLTVV.